The sample holds many counts of the clone carrying this T cell receptor (beta chain). Its target is unknown. This sample was included in a study of early T cells in non-severe SARS-CoV-2 infection. Individual cDNA molecules were tagged with unique molecular identifiers. TCRdb redid the calling of the 5' RACE reads with MiXCR, one entry per CDR3 protein. This table holds tens of thousands of distinct CDR3 sequences, more than 10% found once. V was cut by 3 bases and J by 3 bases, with 5 bases left in between. Germline V gene lookup returns CDR1 DFQATT and CDR2 SNEGSKA (reference sequence). CDR3 length equals 11 residues. Study-wide results and limits: Private and CD4 specificities were missed by VDJdb matching, skewed to anti-spike CD8.

The sequence derives from an adult who was a healthcare worker with PCR-confirmed SARS-CoV-2 infection or an uninfected control (not recorded which). The donor label of this sample is uncertain. The starting material was whole blood, obtained at baseline. This rearrangement joins TRBV20-1 to TRBJ1-1; no reliable D call. CDR3 sequence: CSASRDTEAFF. The CDR3 region has the DNA TGCAGTGCTAGTAGAGACACTGAAGCTTTCTTT.